These T cell receptor beta chains were read from a single sample in a study of vaccination effects on CD4 cells after COVID-19. Their antigen targets remain unknown. The protocol was immunoSEQ multiplex PCR, while the TCRdb copy is restricted to in-frame clones and leaves out a portion. The data show 70,000 to 85,000 clones, approximately 77% seen once. Sequences were derived from CD4+ T cells from PBMCs cultured without peptide, sampled before COVID-19 vaccination. Receptor source: a human donor who received a COVID-19 vaccine. CDR3s include the opening cysteine and the closing phenylalanine or tryptophan.

cdr3_length v_call cdr3_aa
13 TRBV5-1 CASSPGPGEGYTF
14 TRBV4-2 CASRVTTDTGELFF
16 TRBV6-5 CASSYDTGGRNEKLFF
14 TRBV19 CASRDSSGADTQYF
13 TRBV12-3/TRBV12-4 CASSEGTEQAQFF
12 TRBV19 CASCVNNQPQHF
15 TRBV5-1 CASSLVGGSWETQYF
14 TRBV27 CASSLSSNQETQYF
13 TRBV5-1 CASSSQANTEAFF
15 TRBV7-2 CASSLSRGLADIQYF
18 TRBV6-1 CASSEAIGLAPGANVLTF
14 TRBV5-4 CASSLATIEETQYF
13 TRBV5-4 CASRGQLNTEAFF
16 TRBV6-2/TRBV6-3 CASSLDRAGGHQPQHF
15 TRBV18 CASSPSIGSNQPQHF
14 TRBV27 CASSLSGSSGELFF
20 TRBV4-2 CASSHKGLAGTLSSYNEQFF
15 TRBV10-3 CATRKGRDSLETQYF
13 TRBV28 CASSWGTNSPLHF
15 TRBV27 CASSPGRVGNTEAFF
16 TRBV7-9 CASSSFKGGGGYGYTF
15 TRBV18 CASSPEPGVTASPYF
13 TRBV20-1 CSASYRAPNGYTF
16 TRBV7-2 CASSLVGQLGSTEAFF
13 TRBV7-9 CASTLAGGGELFF
14 TRBV11-2 CASSRGTSGDTQYF
15 TRBV5-1 CASSADSGGTDTQYF
11 TRBV6-5 CASVEYYGYTF
14 TRBV6-5 CASTRTGPFYGYTF
16 TRBV6-2/TRBV6-3 CASSYSERVLDNEQFF
14 TRBV5-1 CASSWRRDQETQYF
16 TRBV24-1 CATSDPGGGGTDTQYF
12 TRBV10-3 CATSGTGDGYTF
14 TRBV19 CASSIGLAKNIQYF
17 TRBV14 CASSHGLWTGVTGELFF
12 TRBV7-2 CASSLFSEKLFF
17 TRBV7-3 CASSLRIGAGGPRELFF
15 TRBV6-5 CASSYEGGMNTEAFF
18 TRBV7-3 CASSFRQGDPYSNQPQHF
13 TRBV6-4 CASSDSTLTEAFF
18 TRBV18 CASSPLVRGGAGTDTQYF
15 TRBV5-1 CASKTSGTGNTEAFF
14 TRBV29-1 CSVVLGAGGNTIYF
15 TRBV7-8 CASSFGGRGNTEAFF
17 TRBV7-2 CASSLQAGSPSYNEQFF
17 TRBV4-3 CASSPYGLAGGYNEQFF
17 TRBV5-1 CASSFRGTGASYNEQFF
18 TRBV5-1 CASSLDGTQNIAKNIQYF
15 TRBV25-1 CASSETRKSTGELFF
13 TRBV6-5 CASRDRANTEAFF
14 TRBV2 CASRPGGGTGELFF
17 TRBV28 CASTPSGTASSYNEQFF
12 TRBV30 CAWSLGPGTQYF